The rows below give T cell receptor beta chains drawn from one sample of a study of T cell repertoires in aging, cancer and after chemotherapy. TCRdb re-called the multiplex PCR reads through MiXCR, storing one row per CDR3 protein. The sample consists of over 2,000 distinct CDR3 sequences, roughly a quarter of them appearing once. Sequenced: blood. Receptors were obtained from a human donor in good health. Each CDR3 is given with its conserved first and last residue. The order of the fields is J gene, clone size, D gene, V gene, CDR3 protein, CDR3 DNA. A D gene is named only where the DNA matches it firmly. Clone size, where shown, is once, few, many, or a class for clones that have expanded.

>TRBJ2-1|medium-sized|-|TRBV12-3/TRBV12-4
CASRLPIRLAEQFF
TGTGCCAGCAGACTCCCAATCCGGCTAGCTGAGCAGTTCTTC
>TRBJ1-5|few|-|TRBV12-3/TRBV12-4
CASSPTRANQPQHF
TGTGCCAGCAGCCCTACCAGGGCCAATCAGCCCCAGCATTTT
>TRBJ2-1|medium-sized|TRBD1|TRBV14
CASSYSDRGEQFF
TGTGCCAGCAGCTATTCGGACAGGGGTGAGCAGTTCTTC
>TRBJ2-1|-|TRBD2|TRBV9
CASSVVGSGGRNEQFF
TGTGCCAGCAGCGTAGTGGGTAGCGGGGGGAGGAATGAGCAGTTCTTC
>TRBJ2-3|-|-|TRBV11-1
CASGLDSGTPNTQYF
TGTGCCAGCGGACTGGACTCCGGGACTCCAAATACGCAGTATTTT
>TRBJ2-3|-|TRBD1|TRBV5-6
CASSLTGRSTDTQYF
TGTGCCAGCAGTCTGACAGGGCGTAGCACAGATACGCAGTATTTT
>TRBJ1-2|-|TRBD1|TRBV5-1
CASTAQGQNYGYTF
TGCGCCAGCACCGCCCAGGGACAGAACTATGGCTACACCTTC
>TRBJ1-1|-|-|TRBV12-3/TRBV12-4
CASSTHTRPFTEAFF
TGTGCCAGCAGTACCCACACGCGACCTTTCACTGAAGCTTTCTTT
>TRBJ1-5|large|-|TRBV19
CASSTPGRGTGNQPQHF
TGTGCCAGTAGTACCCCAGGGAGGGGCACGGGCAATCAGCCCCAGCATTTT
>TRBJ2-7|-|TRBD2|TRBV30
CAWSEGGYEQYF
TGTGCCTGGAGTGAGGGAGGGTACGAGCAGTACTTC
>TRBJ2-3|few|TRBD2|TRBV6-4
CASSETSGGAGDTQYF
TGTGCCAGCAGTGAAACGAGCGGGGGGGCTGGAGATACGCAGTATTTT
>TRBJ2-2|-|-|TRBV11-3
CASSFEGAGELFF
TGTGCCAGCAGCTTCGAAGGGGCCGGGGAGCTGTTTTTT
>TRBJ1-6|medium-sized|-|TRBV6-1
CASRHTNNNSPLHF
TGTGCCAGCAGACATACAAATAATAATTCACCCCTCCACTTT
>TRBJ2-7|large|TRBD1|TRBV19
CASSPGTGSYEQYF
TGTGCCAGTAGTCCCGGGACAGGGTCCTACGAGCAGTACTTC
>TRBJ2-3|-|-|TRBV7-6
CASSLFEGTAGADTKYF
TGTGCCAGCAGCTTGTTCGAGGGGACAGCGGGGGCAGATACGAAGTATTTT
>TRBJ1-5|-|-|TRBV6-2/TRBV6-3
CASSYSLWGPQHF
TGTGCCAGCAGTTACTCCCTTTGGGGGCCCCAGCATTTT
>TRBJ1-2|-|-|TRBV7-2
CASSLARVVWTF
TGTGCCAGCAGCTTGGCCCGAGTTGTCTGGACCTTC
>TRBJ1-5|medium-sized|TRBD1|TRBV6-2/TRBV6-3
CASSPTRTGNQPQHF
TGTGCCAGCAGTCCGACACGGACAGGGAATCAGCCCCAGCATTTT
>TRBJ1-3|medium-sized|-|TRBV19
CASSDQAGAALGNTIYF
TGTGCCAGTAGTGACCAAGCAGGGGCGGCCCTTGGAAACACCATATATTTT
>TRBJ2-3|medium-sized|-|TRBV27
CASSLYRSLTDTQYF
TGTGCCAGCAGTTTATACCGTTCCCTCACAGATACGCAGTATTTT
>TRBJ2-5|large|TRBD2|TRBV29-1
CSVDPASSGVRVTQYF
TGCAGCGTTGATCCCGCGTCTAGCGGTGTACGGGTGACCCAGTACTTC
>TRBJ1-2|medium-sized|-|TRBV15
CATSRDGGINYGYTF
TGTGCCACCAGCAGAGATGGCGGGATTAACTATGGCTACACCTTC
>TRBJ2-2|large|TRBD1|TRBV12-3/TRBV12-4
CASSPVGQMNTGELFF
TGTGCCAGCAGTCCGGTGGGACAGATGAACACCGGGGAGCTGTTTTTT
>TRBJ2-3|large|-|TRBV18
CASSPTPFTDTQYF
TGTGCCAGCTCACCCACTCCCTTCACTGATACGCAGTATTTT
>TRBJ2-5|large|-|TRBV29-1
CSLRPPGGETQYF
TGCAGCCTCAGACCTCCCGGCGGGGAGACCCAGTACTTC
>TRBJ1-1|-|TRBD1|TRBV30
CAWDRGQGDTEAFF
TGTGCCTGGGACAGGGGACAGGGCGACACTGAAGCTTTCTTT
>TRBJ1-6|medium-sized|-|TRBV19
CASSPSPAGNSPLHF
TGTGCCAGTAGTCCGAGCCCCGCCGGGAATTCACCCCTCCACTTT
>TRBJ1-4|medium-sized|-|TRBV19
CASKSAGRFNEKLFF
TGTGCCAGTAAAAGCGCGGGACGGTTTAATGAAAAACTGTTTTTT
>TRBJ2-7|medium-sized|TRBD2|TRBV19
CASSLGGGDEQYF
TGTGCCAGTAGCCTGGGGGGAGGGGACGAGCAGTACTTC
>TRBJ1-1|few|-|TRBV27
CASSFSWGNTEAFF
TGTGCCAGCAGTTTCAGTTGGGGGAACACTGAAGCTTTCTTT
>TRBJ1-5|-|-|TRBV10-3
CAITPTDGTDSYSNQPQHF
TGTGCCATCACTCCGACGGATGGGACCGATTCCTATAGCAATCAGCCCCAGCATTTT
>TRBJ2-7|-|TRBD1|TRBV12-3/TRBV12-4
CASSERGGTGGVEQYF
TGTGCCAGCAGTGAAAGGGGAGGGACAGGGGGCGTCGAGCAGTACTTC
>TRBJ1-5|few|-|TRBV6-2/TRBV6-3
CASSYSPGLSRQGSQPQHF
TGTGCCAGCAGTTACTCCCCTGGTTTGAGCCGGCAGGGGAGTCAGCCCCAGCATTTT
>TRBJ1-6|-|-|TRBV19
CASSIGGRGGNSPLHF
TGTGCCAGTAGTATAGGGGGACGCGGCGGTAATTCACCCCTCCACTTT
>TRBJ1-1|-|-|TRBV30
CAWKDRATGNTEAFF
TGTGCCTGGAAAGACCGCGCGACTGGGAACACTGAAGCTTTCTTT
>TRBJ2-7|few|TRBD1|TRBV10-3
CAISVVGQGFNQQYF
TGTGCCATCAGTGTAGTGGGACAGGGTTTTAACCAGCAGTACTTC
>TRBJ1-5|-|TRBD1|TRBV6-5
CAISIGQGGQPQHF
TGTGCCATCAGTATCGGACAGGGTGGTCAGCCCCAGCATTTT
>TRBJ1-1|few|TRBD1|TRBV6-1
CASSPQGEIEAFF
TGTGCCAGCAGTCCACAGGGGGAAATTGAAGCTTTCTTT
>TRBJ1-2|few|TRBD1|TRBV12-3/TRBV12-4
CASSLLRDSPNSHF
TGTGCCAGCAGTTTACTCCGGGACAGTCCCAATTCCCACTTC
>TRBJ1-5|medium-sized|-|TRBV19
CASSPFHSNQPQHF
TGTGCCAGTAGTCCGTTTCATAGCAATCAGCCCCAGCATTTT
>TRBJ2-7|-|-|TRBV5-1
CASSPREPSSYEQYF
TGCGCCAGCAGCCCGCGAGAACCTAGCTCCTACGAGCAGTACTTC
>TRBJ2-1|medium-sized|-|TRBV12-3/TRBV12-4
CASSPRMVFAYNEQFF
TGTGCCAGCAGTCCGAGGATGGTCTTTGCCTACAATGAGCAGTTCTTC
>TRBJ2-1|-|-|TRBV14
CASSQDVGGASNEQFF
TGTGCCAGCAGCCAAGATGTAGGGGGGGCATCAAATGAGCAGTTCTTC
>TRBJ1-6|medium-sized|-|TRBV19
CASRWDTDNSPLHF
TGTGCCAGTAGATGGGACACTGATAATTCACCCCTCCACTTT
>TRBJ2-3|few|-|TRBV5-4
CVSSEDSTDTQYF
TGTGTCAGCAGCGAAGACAGCACAGATACGCAGTATTTT
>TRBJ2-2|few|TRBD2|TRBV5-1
CASSLFSSGGSTGELFF
TGCGCCAGCAGCTTGTTCTCCAGCGGGGGGTCGACCGGGGAGCTGTTTTTT
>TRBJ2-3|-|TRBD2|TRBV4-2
CASSAGTRGDTQYF
TGTGCCAGCAGCGCCGGGACTAGGGGTGATACGCAGTATTTT
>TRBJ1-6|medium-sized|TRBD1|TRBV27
CASSSDRGQGIAPLHF
TGTGCCAGCAGTTCCGACCGCGGACAGGGGATCGCACCCCTCCACTTT
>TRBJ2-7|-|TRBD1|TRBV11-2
CASSLGQNWFSYEQYF
TGTGCCAGCAGCTTGGGACAGAACTGGTTCTCCTACGAGCAGTACTTC
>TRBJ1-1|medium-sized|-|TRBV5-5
CASSLGHLNTEAFF
TGTGCCAGCAGCTTGGGGCACCTGAACACTGAAGCTTTCTTT
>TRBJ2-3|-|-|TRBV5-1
CASSLVGGASDTQYF
TGCGCCAGCAGCTTGGTAGGGGGGGCGTCGGATACGCAGTATTTT